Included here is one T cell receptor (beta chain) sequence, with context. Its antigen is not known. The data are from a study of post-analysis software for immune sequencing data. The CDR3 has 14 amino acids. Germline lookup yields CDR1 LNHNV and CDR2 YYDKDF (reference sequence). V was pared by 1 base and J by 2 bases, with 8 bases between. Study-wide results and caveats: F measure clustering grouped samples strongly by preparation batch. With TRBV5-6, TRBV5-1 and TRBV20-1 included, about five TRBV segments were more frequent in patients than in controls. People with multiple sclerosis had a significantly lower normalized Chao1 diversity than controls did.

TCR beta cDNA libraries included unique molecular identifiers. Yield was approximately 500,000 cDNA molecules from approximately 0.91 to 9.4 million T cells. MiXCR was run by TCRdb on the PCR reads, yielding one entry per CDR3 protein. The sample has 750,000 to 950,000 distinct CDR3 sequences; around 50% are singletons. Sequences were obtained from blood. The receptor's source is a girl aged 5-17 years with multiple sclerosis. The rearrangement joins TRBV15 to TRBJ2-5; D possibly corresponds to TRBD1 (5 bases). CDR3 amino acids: CATSRAGSQETQYF. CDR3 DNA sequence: TGTGCCACCAGCAGAGCAGGGTCTCAAGAGACCCAGTACTTC.